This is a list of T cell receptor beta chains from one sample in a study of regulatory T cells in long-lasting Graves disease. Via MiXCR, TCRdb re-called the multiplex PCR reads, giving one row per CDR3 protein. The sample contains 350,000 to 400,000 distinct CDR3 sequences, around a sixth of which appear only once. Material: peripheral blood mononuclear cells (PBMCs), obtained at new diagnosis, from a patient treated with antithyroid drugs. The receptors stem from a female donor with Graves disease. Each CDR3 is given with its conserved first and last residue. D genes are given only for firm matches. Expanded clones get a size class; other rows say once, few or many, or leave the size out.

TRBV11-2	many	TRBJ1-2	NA	TGTGCCAGCAGCATCCGCCCGAGGGATGGCTACACCTTC	CASSIRPRDGYTF
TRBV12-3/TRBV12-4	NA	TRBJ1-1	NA	TGTGCCAGCAGGGCAGCGGTTGAAGCTTTCTTT	CASRAAVEAFF
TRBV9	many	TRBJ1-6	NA	TGTGCCAGCAGCCCCGGGGGAGGGTCCTATAATTCACCCCTCCACTTT	CASSPGGGSYNSPLHF
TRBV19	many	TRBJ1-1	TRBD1	TGTGCCAGTAGTACCACAGGGGACACTGAAGCTTTCTTT	CASSTTGDTEAFF
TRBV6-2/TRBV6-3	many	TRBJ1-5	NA	TGTGCCAGCAGTTACGGGGATGATAATCAGCCCCAGCATTTT	CASSYGDDNQPQHF
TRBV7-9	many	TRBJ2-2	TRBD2	TGTGCCAGCAGCCTCGAGCGGGAGTACACCGGGGAGCTGTTTTTT	CASSLEREYTGELFF
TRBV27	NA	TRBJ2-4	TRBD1	TGTGCCACACGACCGGGACAGAAAAACATTCAGTACTTC	CATRPGQKNIQYF
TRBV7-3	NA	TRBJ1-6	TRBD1	TGTGCCAGCAGCGCTCGCGGACAGGCCTATAATTCACCCCTCCACTTT	CASSARGQAYNSPLHF
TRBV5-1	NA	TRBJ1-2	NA	TGTGCCAGCTCACCTACGGACAACCCGAACTATGGCTACACCTTC	CASSPTDNPNYGYTF
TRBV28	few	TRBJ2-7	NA	TGTGCCAGCAGTCCTTATCGTGGCGGCGCCTACGAGCAGTACTTC	CASSPYRGGAYEQYF
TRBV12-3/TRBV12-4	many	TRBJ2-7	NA	TGTGCCAGGTCCCCAACCACCTACGAGCAGTACTTC	CARSPTTYEQYF
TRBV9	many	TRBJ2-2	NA	TGTGCCAGCAGCGCCCCCGCCGGGACGGCGAACACCGGGGAGCTGTTTTTT	CASSAPAGTANTGELFF
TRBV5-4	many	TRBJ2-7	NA	TGTGCCAGCAGCACTACCGCAAGCTTCTCCTACGAGCAGTACTTC	CASSTTASFSYEQYF
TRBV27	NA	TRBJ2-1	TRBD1	TGTGCCAGCAGATTGGTAGGGGGCGCTATTCTTTTCAATGAGCAGTTCTTC	CASRLVGGAILFNEQFF
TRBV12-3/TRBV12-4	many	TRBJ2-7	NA	TGTGCCAGCAGTTTAGTAGGAGGGGGCAGCTACGAGCAGTACTTC	CASSLVGGGSYEQYF
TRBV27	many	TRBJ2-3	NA	TGTGCCAGCAGTTTATCGGGAATACGCACAGATACGCAGTATTTT	CASSLSGIRTDTQYF
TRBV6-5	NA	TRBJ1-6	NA	TGTGCCAGCAGTTACTCTAGGCAGGGAAGCTCCTATAATTCACCCCTCCACTTT	CASSYSRQGSSYNSPLHF
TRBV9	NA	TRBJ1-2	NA	TGTGCCAGCAGCAGCCCCGATTATCGGCTAAGGGATTCCCACTATGGCTACACCTTC	CASSSPDYRLRDSHYGYTF
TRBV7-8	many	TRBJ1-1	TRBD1	TGTGCCAGCAGCTTTTTCGACAGGGCTGAAGCTTTCTTT	CASSFFDRAEAFF
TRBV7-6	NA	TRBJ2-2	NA	TGTGCCAGCAGTTCCAGGGGGAGGGAAAGTACCGGGGAGCTGTTTTTT	CASSSRGRESTGELFF
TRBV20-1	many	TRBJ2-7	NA	TGCAGTGCTAGAGATCAGGGGGGTCGATCCTACGAGCAGTACTTC	CSARDQGGRSYEQYF
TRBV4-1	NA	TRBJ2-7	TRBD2	TGCGCCAGCAACCAACCCCTAGCGGGAGTCTCCTACGAGCAGTACTTC	CASNQPLAGVSYEQYF
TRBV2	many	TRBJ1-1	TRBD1	TGTGCCAGCAGCCGTCCCGGGACAGGGAACGACACTGAAGCTTTCTTT	CASSRPGTGNDTEAFF
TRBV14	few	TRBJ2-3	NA	TGTGCCAGCAGCCAAGTAACGACTGGGGGTAGCGCAGATACGCAGTATTTT	CASSQVTTGGSADTQYF
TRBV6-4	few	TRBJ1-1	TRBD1	TGTGCCAGCAGTGTCGAGGGACAGCGAACTTCCTTT	CASSVEGQRTSF
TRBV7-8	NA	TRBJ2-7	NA	TGTGCCAGCTCGCCTACTTTCATCTCCTACGAGCAGTACTTC	CASSPTFISYEQYF
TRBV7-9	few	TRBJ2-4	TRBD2	TGTGTCAGCAGCTTTTCGGCTAGCGGCAACATTCAGTACTTC	CVSSFSASGNIQYF
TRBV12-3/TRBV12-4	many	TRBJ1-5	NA	TGTGCCAGCAGCGATACGGGACATCTTAGCACAGATCAGCCCCAGCATTTT	CASSDTGHLSTDQPQHF
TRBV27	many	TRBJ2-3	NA	TGTGCCAGCAGTTACTCTAAGGGGGATACGCAGTATTTT	CASSYSKGDTQYF
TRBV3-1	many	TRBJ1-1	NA	TGTGCCAGCAGCCGCACCGGGACAAGTAGAAACACTGAAGCTTTCTTT	CASSRTGTSRNTEAFF
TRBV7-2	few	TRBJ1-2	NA	TGTGCCAGCGGCTTTGAGCCTGGGGGCAACTATGGCTACACCTTC	CASGFEPGGNYGYTF
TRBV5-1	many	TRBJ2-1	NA	TGCGCCAGCAGCTGGACAGACAGCTCCTACAATGAGCAGTTCTTC	CASSWTDSSYNEQFF
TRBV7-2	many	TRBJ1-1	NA	TGTGCCAGCAGTCGACCTATCTATCATGAAGCTTTCTTT	CASSRPIYHEAFF
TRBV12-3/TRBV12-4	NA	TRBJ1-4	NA	TGTGCCAGCAGTTTAATCCAGGGGCGGAACCCTAATGAAAAACTGTTTTTT	CASSLIQGRNPNEKLFF
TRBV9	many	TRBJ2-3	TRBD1	TGTGCCAGCAGCGTAGCCGAAACAGGGGGCTATACGCAGTATTTT	CASSVAETGGYTQYF
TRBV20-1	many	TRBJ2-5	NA	TGCAGTGCTAGAGAGTGGGAGACCCAGTACTTC	CSAREWETQYF
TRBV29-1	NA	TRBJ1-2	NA	TGCAGCGTTGAAATAGGGAACGACTATGGCTACACCTTC	CSVEIGNDYGYTF
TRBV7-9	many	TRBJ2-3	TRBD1	TGTGCCAGCAGCTTAGTGACAGGGGCGAGGACAGATACGCAGTATTTT	CASSLVTGARTDTQYF
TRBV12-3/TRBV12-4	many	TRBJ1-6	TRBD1	TGTGCCAGCAGCCAGAAATACAGGGGCCTTAAATGGAATTCACCCCTCCACTTT	CASSQKYRGLKWNSPLHF
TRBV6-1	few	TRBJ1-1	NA	TGTGCCAGCAGTGAAGGGCAGTACGTTGAAGCTTTCTTT	CASSEGQYVEAFF
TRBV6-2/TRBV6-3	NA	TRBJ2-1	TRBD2	TGTGCCAGCAGTTACAGCCCGGGACTAGCGGGAGGGCGTCGTGAGCAGTTCTTC	CASSYSPGLAGGRREQFF
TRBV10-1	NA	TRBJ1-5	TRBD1	TGCGCCAGCAGTGTAGTTTCAGGAATATTGGGACAGTATCAGCCCCAGCATTTT	CASSVVSGILGQYQPQHF
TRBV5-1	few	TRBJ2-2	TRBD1	TGCGCCAGCAGCCGATTGGGACAGGGCCTGAACACCGGGGAGCTGTTTTTT	CASSRLGQGLNTGELFF